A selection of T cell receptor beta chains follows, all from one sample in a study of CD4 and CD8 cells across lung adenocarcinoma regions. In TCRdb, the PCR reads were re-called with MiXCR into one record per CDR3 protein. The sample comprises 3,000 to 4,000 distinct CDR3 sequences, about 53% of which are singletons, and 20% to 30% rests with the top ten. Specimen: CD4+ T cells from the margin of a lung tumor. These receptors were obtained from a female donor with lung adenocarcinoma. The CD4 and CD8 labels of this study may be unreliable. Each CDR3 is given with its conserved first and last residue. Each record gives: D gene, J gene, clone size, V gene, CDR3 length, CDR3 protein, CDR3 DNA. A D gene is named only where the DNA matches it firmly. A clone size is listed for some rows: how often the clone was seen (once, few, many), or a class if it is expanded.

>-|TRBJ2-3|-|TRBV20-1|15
CSARDRIAGTDTQYF
TGCAGTGCTAGAGATCGGATAGCCGGCACAGATACGCAGTATTTT
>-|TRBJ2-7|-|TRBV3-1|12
CASSQDWGEQYF
TGTGCCAGCAGCCAAGACTGGGGCGAGCAGTACTTC
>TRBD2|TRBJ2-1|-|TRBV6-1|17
CASWGPSPAGGGNEQFF
TGTGCCAGCTGGGGCCCCAGCCCCGCGGGGGGCGGCAATGAGCAGTTCTTC
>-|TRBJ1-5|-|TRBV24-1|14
CATSLPGDGQPQHF
TGTGCCACCAGCCTTCCAGGGGATGGTCAGCCCCAGCATTTT
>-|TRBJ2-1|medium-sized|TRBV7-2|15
CASSLGPGSYNEQFF
TGTGCCAGCAGCTTAGGCCCAGGGTCCTACAATGAGCAGTTCTTC
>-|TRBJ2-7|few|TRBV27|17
CASSLLGARAGFYEQYF
TGTGCCAGCAGTTTATTAGGGGCCCGGGCGGGATTCTACGAGCAGTACTTC
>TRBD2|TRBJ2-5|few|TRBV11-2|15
CASSPLAGGSETQYF
TGTGCCAGCAGCCCCCTAGCGGGGGGCTCGGAGACCCAGTACTTC
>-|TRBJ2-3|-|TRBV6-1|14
CAGSASRGPDTQYF
TGTGCCGGCAGTGCGTCACGTGGCCCGGATACGCAGTATTTT
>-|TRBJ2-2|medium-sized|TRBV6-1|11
CAIYGSGELFF
TGTGCCATTTACGGGAGCGGGGAGCTGTTTTTT
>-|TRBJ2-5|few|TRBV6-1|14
CASSSETGVGSQYF
TGTGCCAGCTCCTCCGAGACAGGCGTGGGGTCCCAGTACTTC
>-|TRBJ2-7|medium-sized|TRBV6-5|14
CASSFRAEVNEQYF
TGTGCCAGCAGTTTCAGGGCAGAGGTCAACGAGCAGTACTTC
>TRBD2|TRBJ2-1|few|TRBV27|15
CASSFSGRSYNEQFF
TGTGCCAGCAGTTTTAGCGGGAGATCTTACAATGAGCAGTTTTTC
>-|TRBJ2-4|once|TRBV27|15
CASTNLGGGGNMQYF
TGTGCCAGCACCAACCTCGGCGGGGGCGGAAACATGCAGTACTTC
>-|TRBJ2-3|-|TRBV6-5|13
CASSYVGYDTQYF
TGTGCCAGCAGTTACGTCGGGTATGATACGCAGTATTTT
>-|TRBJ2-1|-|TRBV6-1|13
CASSESPEHEQFF
TGTGCCAGCAGTGAGTCACCGGAACATGAGCAGTTCTTC
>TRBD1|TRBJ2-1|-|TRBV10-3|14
CAIRGTGSGNEQFF
TGTGCCATCAGAGGGACAGGGTCGGGCAATGAGCAGTTCTTC
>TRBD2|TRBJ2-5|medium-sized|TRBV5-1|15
CASSLGLATQETQYF
TGCGCCAGCAGCTTGGGACTAGCGACACAAGAGACCCAGTACTTC
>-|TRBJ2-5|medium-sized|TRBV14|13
CASSFSGSKTQYF
TGTGCCAGCAGCTTTTCAGGGAGTAAGACCCAGTACTTC
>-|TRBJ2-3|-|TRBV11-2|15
CASSLNSFPTDTQYF
TGTGCCAGCAGCTTAAATAGCTTCCCCACAGATACGCAGTATTTT
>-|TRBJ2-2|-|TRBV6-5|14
CASSWGANTGELFF
TGTGCCAGCAGTTGGGGGGCGAACACCGGGGAGCTGTTTTTT
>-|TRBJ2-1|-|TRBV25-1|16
CASSERTEPVGNEQFF
TGTGCCAGCAGTGAACGGACAGAACCGGTAGGCAATGAGCAGTTCTTC
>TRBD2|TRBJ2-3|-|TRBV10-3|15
CAMGRGGGDTDTQYF
TGTGCCATGGGCCGGGGGGGCGGTGACACAGATACCCAGTATTTT
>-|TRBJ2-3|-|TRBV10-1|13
CATGLGGKNTQYF
TGCGCCACGGGGCTGGGAGGTAAAAACACGCAGTATTTT
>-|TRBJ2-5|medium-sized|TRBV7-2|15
CASSRWGQPQETQYF
TGTGCCAGCAGCCGGTGGGGACAACCTCAAGAGACCCAGTACTTC
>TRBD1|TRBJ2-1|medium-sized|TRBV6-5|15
CASSYGGQAFSEQFF
TGTGCCAGCAGTTACGGCGGACAGGCCTTCAGTGAGCAGTTCTTC
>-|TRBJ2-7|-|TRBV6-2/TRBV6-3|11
CASSSYYEQYF
TGTGCCAGCAGTTCGTACTACGAGCAGTACTTC
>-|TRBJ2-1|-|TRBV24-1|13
CATSDRGGGEQFF
TGTGCCACCAGTGATCGAGGGGGAGGTGAGCAGTTCTTC
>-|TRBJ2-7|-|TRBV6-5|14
CASSYGRGFYEQYF
TGTGCCAGCAGTTATGGTAGAGGGTTCTACGAGCAGTACTTC
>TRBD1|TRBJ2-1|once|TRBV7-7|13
CASSLDRFDEQFF
TGTGCTAGCAGCTTGGACAGGTTTGATGAGCAGTTCTTC